This TCR beta chain was captured in a study of CD8+ T cells in alopecia areata. The sample's treatment: oral pan-JAK inhibitor, 5-10 mg twice daily. Whole-study results and caveats: Within the top 100, expanded CD8+ clones significantly decreased with tofacitinib, as did scalp clonality. One nonresponder leaves baseline CD8+ expansion's link to response uncertain. There were also resident alphabeta T cells of normal skin sequenced in scalp samples. Higher clonality and more expanded CD8+ clones appeared in lesional than normal scalp.

Sequencing used cDNA as its template, made by extracting RNA and reverse transcribing it. Clones were read by immunoSEQ multiplex PCR, and TCRdb kept only the in-frame ones, dropping some. The top ten hold just over 1% of the sample, which has around 190,000 clones, less than 65% seen once. This clone was seen more than once but under ten times. Its antigen is unknown. CDR3 length equals 14 residues. Germline loops: CDR1 MNHEY, CDR2 SMNVEV (reference sequence). Trimming took off 1 base at V and 2 bases at J, with 5 bases between the two ends. The V and J genes are TRBV27 and TRBJ2-2; D is uncertain. Here the sequenced sample was CD4+ T cells sorted from blood, taken at week 24, from a patient treated with tofacitinib. This receptor was obtained from a human donor with alopecia areata. The CDR3 DNA follows: TGTGCCAGCAGTTTATGGGAAAACACCGGGGAGCTGTTTTTT. Its translation is CASSLWENTGELFF.